Each of the 30 T cell receptor beta chains below was sequenced from the same sample in a study of T-cell memory formation after mild COVID-19. MiXCR, run by TCRdb on the 5' RACE reads, gives a single entry per CDR3 protein. The sample consists of approximately 110,000 distinct CDR3 sequences, roughly 20% of them appearing once. Material: PBMCs or a T cell subset sorted from them (not recorded which). These receptors were taken from a man between 18 and 29 years old who had mild COVID-19 (a few samples of this study predate the infection). Cell type and time point are not known.

The V and J genes are TRBV30 and TRBJ1-2; D uncertain. Per the germline V gene, CDR1 is GTSNPN and CDR2 is SVGIG (reference sequence). Trimming took 0 bases from V and 1 from J, leaving 12 bases between them. This CDR3 region has 15 residues. CDR3 sequence: CAWSVPESFNYGYTF. In nucleotides, the CDR3 is TGTGCCTGGAGTGTACCTGAAAGCTTTAACTATGGCTACACCTTC.

In this sample, this clonotype turned up a few times. The rearrangement uses TRBV7-7 and TRBJ2-5; D is unresolved. Germline CDR1 and CDR2: SSHAT and FNYEAQ (reference sequence). Trimming took 6 bases from V and 5 from J, leaving 13 bases between them. The CDR3 spans 13 residues. CDR3 protein: CASRQDARETQYF. In DNA, the CDR3 is TGTGCCAGCAGGCAGGACGCCCGGGAGACCCAGTACTTC.

The chain links TRBV7-9 to TRBJ1-5, with TRBD1 identical over 9 bases. Germline CDR1 and CDR2: SEHNR and FQNEAQ (reference sequence). Trimming cost V 1 base and J 2 bases; bases outside gene matches: 15. The CDR3 length is 20 residues. CDR3 amino acids: CASSLVRTGAGSVGNQPQHF. CDR3 nucleotides: TGTGCCAGCAGCTTAGTAAGGACAGGGGCTGGTTCCGTGGGCAATCAGCCCCAGCATTTT.

This clonotype turned up a few times. Here the CDR3 reads CASSSTATGELFF. The CDR3 nucleotides are TGTGCCAGCAGCTCCACTGCCACCGGGGAGCTGTTTTTT. The chain employs TRBV7-8 and TRBJ2-2; D ambiguous. V lost 4 bases to trimming and J lost 4 bases, with 7 bases between them. CDR3 length: 13 residues. Germline CDR1 and CDR2: SGHVS and FQNEAQ.

This clonotype was observed once. The genes are TRBV4-2 and TRBJ2-2; D is uncertain. The V gene's germline CDR1 is LGHNA and CDR2 YNFKEQ. Between the trimmed V and J ends, which lost 2 bases and 4 bases, there was a span of 11 bases. The CDR3 contains 15 residues. The CDR3 spells CASSQNVKGTGELFF. Written as DNA, the CDR3 is TGTGCCAGCAGCCAAAATGTTAAAGGCACCGGGGAGCTGTTTTTT.

This clonotype was counted a few times. The J gene is TRBJ2-7, the V gene TRBV12-3 or TRBV12-4, with D hard to call. This CDR3 comprises 12 residues. V was cut by 3 bases and J by 1 base, with 4 bases left in between. CDR3 DNA: TGTGCCAGCAGTTTTGGGTCCTACGAGCAGTACTTC. This codes for CASSFGSYEQYF.

In its sample, this clonotype was seen a few times. The rearrangement links TRBV27 to TRBJ2-7; 7 bases match TRBD1. The germline gives CDR1 MNHEY, CDR2 SMNVEV (reference sequence). V was pared by 5 bases and J by 1 base, with 11 bases of the junction left unmatched. The CDR3 covers 16 residues. CDR3 protein: CASSPGQVGRSYEQYV. Here the CDR3 DNA reads TGTGCCAGCAGTCCAGGACAGGTGGGCAGGTCCTACGAGCAGTACGTC.

The gene calls are TRBV7-8 and TRBJ2-7; D unclear. CDR3 length: 13 residues. V lost 2 bases to trimming and J lost 4 bases, with 9 bases between them. Germline-derived CDR1 and CDR2 are SGHVS and FQNEAQ. The CDR3 reads CASSLRPGYEQYF. CDR3 nucleotides: TGTGCCAGCAGCTTACGACCTGGGTACGAGCAGTACTTC.

This clonotype was observed a few times. The rearrangement uses TRBV5-5 and TRBJ1-1; D is undetermined. Germline lookup yields CDR1 SGHKS and CDR2 YYEKEE (reference sequence). The CDR3 has 13 amino acids. Trimming took 0 bases from V and 6 from J, leaving 9 bases between them. Here the CDR3 DNA reads TGTGCCAGCAGCTTGGCCGGGGTCGCTGAAGCTTTCTTT. Amino acids: CASSLAGVAEAFF.

The chain combines TRBV7-2 with TRBJ2-5, with D tentatively TRBD2 (6 bases). V shed 5 bases and J shed 4 bases, with 17 bases lying between them. CDR1 is SGHTA, CDR2 FQGNSA, per germline. The CDR3 totals 15 residues. CDR3 loop: CASSQDREPLETQYF. The CDR3 region has the DNA TGTGCCAGCAGCCAAGACCGGGAGCCCTTAGAGACCCAGTACTTC.

This clonotype was found many times. V and J are TRBV7-9 and TRBJ1-1, with D unresolved. Germline CDR1 and CDR2: SEHNR and FQNEAQ (reference sequence). CDR3 size: 14 residues. Trimming shortened V by 5 bases and J by 5 bases, and 15 bases separated the two germline ends. The CDR3 bases are TGTGCCAGCAGCCAGACTGGGTTGGGGACTGAAGCTTTCTTT. This translates into CASSQTGLGTEAFF.

This clonotype was found a few times. The chain carries TRBV5-1 and TRBJ1-2, with D unresolved. Trimming removed 5 bases from V and 4 bases from J, with 9 bases in between. The germline V gene has CDR1 SGHRS and CDR2 YFSETQ. The CDR3 sequence is 12 residues long. The CDR3 region has the DNA TGCGCCAGCAGTTCCGGAAGCTATGGCTACACCTTC. Translation gives CASSSGSYGYTF.

The chain carries TRBV28 and TRBJ2-1; 8 bases map to TRBD2. CDR1 MDHEN and CDR2 SYDVKM come from the germline V gene. This CDR3 has 15 residues. Trimming took 9 bases from V and 0 from J; bases not matched to a gene: 7. The CDR3 region has the DNA TGTGCCAGTGAGACTAGCGCACTCTCCTACAATGAGCAGTTCTTC. Translated: CASETSALSYNEQFF.

This clonotype has more than one count but fewer than ten. The chain is built from TRBV12-3 or TRBV12-4 and TRBJ2-5, with unresolved D. The CDR3 extends over 13 amino acids. V was clipped by 5 bases and J by 5 bases, with 12 bases between them. CDR3 DNA: TGTGCCAGCAGTCCAGACTTTGCGGAGACCCAGTACTTC. Translating gives CASSPDFAETQYF.

Only a few counts were recorded for this clonotype. The chain is built from TRBV6-2 or TRBV6-3 and TRBJ2-7, with TRBD1 identical over 11 bases. J was trimmed by 2 bases and V by 4 bases; bases with no gene match: 4. The CDR3 is 15 amino acids. Germline CDR1 reads MNHEY; CDR2 reads SVGEGT. CDR3 bases: TGTGCCAGCAGTTTCGGGACAGGGGGACCCTACGAGCAGTACTTC. Translated: CASSFGTGGPYEQYF.

CDR3 nucleotide sequence: TGCGCCAGCAGCCAAGATGGAACTAGCGGGGGGGAGGAGCAGTTCTTC. Its protein is CASSQDGTSGGEEQFF. This chain links TRBV4-1 with TRBJ2-1, with 13 bases identical to TRBD2. With V trimmed by 0 bases and J by 10 bases, 6 bases remained unmatched. CDR3 length equals 16 residues. Looked up from germline, CDR1 is MGHRA and CDR2 is YSYEKL.

This rearrangement joins TRBV7-8 to TRBJ2-1, with 7 nucleotides matching TRBD2. The V gene's germline CDR1 is SGHVS and CDR2 FQNEAQ. The CDR3 runs 18 residues. V lost 1 base, J lost 5 bases, and 14 bases stayed unmatched. CDR3 loop: CASSLGSGGRGTNNEQFF. As DNA, the CDR3 is TGTGCCAGCAGCTTAGGAAGTGGCGGGCGGGGGACTAACAATGAGCAGTTCTTC. The whole variable domain, filled in from reference TRBV7-8 and TRBJ2-1, reads GAGVSQSPRYKVAKRGQDVALRCDPISGHVSLFWYQQALGQGPEFLTYFQNEAQLDKSGLPSDRFFAERPEGSVSTLKIQRTQQEDSAVYLCASSLGSGGRGTNNEQFFGPGTRLTVL.

This chain connects TRBV12-3 or TRBV12-4 to TRBJ1-2, with a possible D match to TRBD1 (6 bases). The CDR3 loop spans 14 amino acids. Trimming removed 6 bases from V and 4 bases from J, with 15 bases in between. The CDR3 spells CASSPGEFGYGYTF. The CDR3 DNA is TGTGCCAGCAGCCCAGGGGAGTTCGGCTATGGCTACACCTTC.

This clonotype was seen more than once but under ten times. The CDR3 loop is CASSFPRGGAGDTQYF. The CDR3 DNA reads as TGTGCCAGCAGCTTTCCCCGCGGGGGGGCTGGAGATACGCAGTATTTT. The gene calls are TRBV7-8 and TRBJ2-3, with TRBD2 matching over 9 bases. The V gene end was trimmed by 3 bases and the J gene end by 5 bases; junction bases not matched to a gene: 9. There are 16 residues in the CDR3. Per germline, CDR1 SGHVS and CDR2 FQNEAQ.

V usage is TRBV12-3 or TRBV12-4 and J usage is TRBJ2-6, with D unclear. CDR3 length: 10 amino acids. The V end was cut by 6 bases, the J end by 10 bases, with 4 bases between. The CDR3 reads CASSLNVLTF. DNA of the CDR3: TGTGCCAGCAGCTTGAACGTCCTGACTTTC.

The rearrangement links TRBV7-9 to TRBJ2-7; perhaps TRBD1 as D (6 bases). Deletions cut 5 bases from V and 6 bases from J, with 8 bases between. Germline V gene lookup returns CDR1 SEHNR and CDR2 FQNEAQ (reference sequence). The CDR3 is made up of 11 amino acids. CDR3: CASSPGVEQYF. CDR3 sequence (DNA): TGTGCCAGCAGCCCAGGGGTCGAGCAGTACTTC.

The gene calls are TRBV19 and TRBJ2-3; the D is unclear. The CDR3 covers 17 residues. V lost 1 base, J lost 2 bases, and 16 bases lay in between. CDR1 and CDR2 (germline): LNHDA, SQIVND (reference sequence). In DNA form, the CDR3 reads TGTGCCAGTAGTATAGTGGTGGCACACGAATTCACAGATACGCAGTATTTT. Translated: CASSIVVAHEFTDTQYF.

CDR3 region: CASSLTSSGTDTQYF. The CDR3 DNA is TGTGCCAGCAGCTTGACATCAAGCGGCACAGATACGCAGTATTTT. The J gene is TRBJ2-3, the V gene TRBV7-9, with no clear D. This CDR3 has 15 amino acids. Germline V gene sequence: CDR1 SEHNR, CDR2 FQNEAQ (reference sequence). V lost 3 bases and J lost 1, with 11 bases in between.

This chain uses TRBV9 with TRBJ2-7; 7 bases line up with TRBD1. The V and J ends lost 4 bases and 3 bases, in that order; junction bases with no gene match: 10. Germline assignment: CDR1 SGDLS and CDR2 YYNGEE. The CDR3 is made up of 15 amino acids. This CDR3 is CASSPSGDRDYEQYF. The CDR3 bases are TGTGCCAGCAGCCCGTCGGGTGACAGGGACTACGAGCAGTACTTC.

The rearrangement joins TRBV7-2 to TRBJ1-1; D unresolved. V was shortened by 6 bases and J by 3 bases, with 17 bases between the two germline ends. Germline CDR1 and CDR2: SGHTA and FQGNSA. This CDR3 contains 15 residues. The CDR3 nucleotides are TGTGCCAGCAGAATACTTTTGGGCGGGTACACTGAAGCTTTCTTT. As protein: CASRILLGGYTEAFF.

The V gene is TRBV11-2, the J gene TRBJ1-1; D gene unclear. Trimming stripped 5 bases from V and 6 bases from J, with 10 bases between. The CDR3 runs 12 residues. Germline-derived CDR1 and CDR2 are SGHAT and FQNNGV. This CDR3 reads CASSHREPEAFF. CDR3 DNA: TGTGCCAGCAGCCACCGGGAGCCTGAAGCTTTCTTT.

This clonotype was seen a handful of times. The chain carries TRBV24-1 and TRBJ1-2; D may be TRBD1 (6 bases). This CDR3 has 15 residues. Looked up from germline, CDR1 is KGHDR and CDR2 is SFDVKD. Trimming took off 4 bases at V and 7 bases at J, with 18 bases between the two ends. The CDR3 region is CATSDPDDRLSGYTF. In nucleotides, the CDR3 is TGTGCCACCAGTGACCCCGATGACAGGCTAAGTGGCTACACCTTC.

The rearrangement links TRBV20-1 to TRBJ1-4; 7 positions match TRBD1. Germline-derived CDR1 and CDR2 are DFQATT and SNEGSKA (reference sequence). The CDR3 covers 14 residues. Trimming took 5 bases from V and 8 from J; bases not matched to a gene: 11. CDR3 amino acids: CSALAGQLVEKLFF. Here the CDR3 DNA reads TGCAGTGCTTTAGCGGGACAGCTTGTGGAAAAACTGTTTTTT.

The chain links TRBV27 to TRBJ1-2; no clear D gene. Germline CDR1 and CDR2: MNHEY and SMNVEV (reference sequence). With 2 bases removed from V and 0 bases from J, the gap between germline ends came to 7 bases. The CDR3 runs to 14 residues. The CDR3 DNA is TGTGCCAGCAGTTTAGTAGCCTCTAACTATGGCTACACCTTC. It encodes CASSLVASNYGYTF.

This clonotype was counted ten times or more. A read error may produce the germline difference seen at one junction end. V gene TRBV7-2 combines with J gene TRBJ1-5; D is unclear. CDR3 size: 14 residues. Germline V gene lookup returns CDR1 SGHTA and CDR2 FQGNSA. Written as DNA, the CDR3 is TGTGCCAGCAGCTTCGGTCCTAGCACTCAGCCCCAGCATTTT. It is translated as CASSFGPSTQPQHF.